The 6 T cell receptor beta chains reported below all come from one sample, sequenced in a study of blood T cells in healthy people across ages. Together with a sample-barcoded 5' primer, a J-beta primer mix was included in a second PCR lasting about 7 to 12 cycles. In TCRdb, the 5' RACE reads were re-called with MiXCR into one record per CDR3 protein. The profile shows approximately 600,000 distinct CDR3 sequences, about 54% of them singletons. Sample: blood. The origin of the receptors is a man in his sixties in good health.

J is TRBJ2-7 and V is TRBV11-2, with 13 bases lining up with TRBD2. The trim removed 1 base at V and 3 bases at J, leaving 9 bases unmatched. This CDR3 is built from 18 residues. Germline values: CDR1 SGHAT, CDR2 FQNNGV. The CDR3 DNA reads TGTGCCAGCAGCTTAGTTCCGACTAGCGGGGGGAATCTCTACGAGCAGTACTTC. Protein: CASSLVPTSGGNLYEQYF.

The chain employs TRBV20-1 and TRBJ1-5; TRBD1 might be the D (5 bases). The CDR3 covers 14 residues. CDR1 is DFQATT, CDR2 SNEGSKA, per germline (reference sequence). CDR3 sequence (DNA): TGCAGCGCCCACCGCCAGGGCCTTAATCAGCCCCAGCATTTT. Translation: CSAHRQGLNQPQHF.

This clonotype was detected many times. The CDR3 protein is CSVEEGAGETQYF. In DNA form, the CDR3 reads TGCAGCGTTGAAGAGGGTGCAGGAGAGACCCAGTACTTC. V is TRBV29-1 and J is TRBJ2-5; D ambiguous. Germline V gene data show CDR1 as SQVTM and CDR2 as ANQGSEA. The CDR3 totals 13 residues. V gave up 0 bases and J gave up 4 bases, with 9 bases separating them. The complete variable domain, with remaining parts taken from reference TRBV29-1 and TRBJ2-5, reads SAVISQKPSRDICQRGTSLTIQCQVDSQVTMMFWYRQQPGQSLTLIATANQGSEATYESGFVIDKFPISRPNLTFSTLTVSNMSPEDSSIYLCSVEEGAGETQYFGPGTRLLVL.

The CDR3 sequence is CASSSWVAEAFF. The CDR3 DNA follows: TGTGCCAGCAGCTCCTGGGTCGCTGAAGCTTTCTTT. The chain combines TRBV7-9 with TRBJ1-1; the D is unclear. The germline V gene has CDR1 SEHNR and CDR2 FQNEAQ (reference sequence). CDR3 length: 12 amino acids. V was trimmed by 4 bases and J by 6 bases, leaving 9 bases between them.

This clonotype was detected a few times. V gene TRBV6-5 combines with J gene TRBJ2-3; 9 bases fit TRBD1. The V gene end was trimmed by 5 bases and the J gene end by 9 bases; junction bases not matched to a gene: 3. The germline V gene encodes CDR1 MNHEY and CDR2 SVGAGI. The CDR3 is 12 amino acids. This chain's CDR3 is CASSNGQGTQYF. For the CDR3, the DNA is TGTGCCAGCAGTAACGGACAGGGGACGCAGTATTTT.

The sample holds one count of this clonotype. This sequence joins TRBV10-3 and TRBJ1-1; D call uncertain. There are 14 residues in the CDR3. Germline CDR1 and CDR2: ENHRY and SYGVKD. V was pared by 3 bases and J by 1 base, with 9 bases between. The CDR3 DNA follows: TGTGCCATCAGTGAATGGTCAGGGAACACTGAAGCTTTCTTT. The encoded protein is CAISEWSGNTEAFF.